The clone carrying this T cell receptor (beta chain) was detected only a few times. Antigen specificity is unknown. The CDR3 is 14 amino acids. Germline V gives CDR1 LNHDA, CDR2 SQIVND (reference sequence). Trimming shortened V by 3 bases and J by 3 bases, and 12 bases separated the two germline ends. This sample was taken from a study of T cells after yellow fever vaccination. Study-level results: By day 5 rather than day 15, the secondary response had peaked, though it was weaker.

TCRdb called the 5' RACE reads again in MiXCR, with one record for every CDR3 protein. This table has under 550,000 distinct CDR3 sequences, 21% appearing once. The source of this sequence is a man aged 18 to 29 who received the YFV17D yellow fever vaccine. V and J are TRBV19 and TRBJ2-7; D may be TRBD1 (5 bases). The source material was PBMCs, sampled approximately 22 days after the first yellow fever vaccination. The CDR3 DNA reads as TGTGCCAGTAGTATGTATGGGGCCCGCTACGAGCAGTACTTC. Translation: CASSMYGARYEQYF.